One T cell receptor beta chain is described in this entry. TCRdb reanalyzed the 5' RACE reads, giving one entry per CDR3 protein sequence and no DNA. Here the sample table reports fewer than 550,000 distinct CDR3 sequences. The record originates from a study of T cells expressing NK-cell markers. This CDR3 is built from 17 residues. Germline loops: CDR1 LGHDT, CDR2 YNNKEL (reference sequence). The sequenced material came from blood T cells: a sorted CD56 or NKG2C T cell subset, CD4+ or CD8+ T cells, or bulk PBMC T cells (not recorded which). The chain uses TRBV3-1 and TRBJ2-2; TCRdb indicates TRBD2, and absent DNA this call remains unverified. This clonotype was sampled from a woman in her 50s in good health. The CDR3 spells CASSQTSGRVTAGELFF.